This TCR beta chain was identified during a study of neoadjuvant anti-PD-1 for oral cavity cancer. This sample's time point: after neoadjuvant nivolumab, at surgical resection. Assay: immunoSEQ multiplex PCR; the TCRdb copy retains only in-frame clones and omits some. In the table there are about 37,000 clones, 30% to 40% of which are singletons. V lost 4 bases and J lost 5, with 18 bases in between. The CDR3 totals 15 residues. In germline, CDR1 is MGHRA, CDR2 YSYEKL. The sample was tumor tissue, taken after nivolumab (anti-PD-1) treatment. This clonotype was obtained from a person between 40 and 85 years old with oral cavity squamous cell carcinoma. The gene calls are TRBV4-1 and TRBJ2-7; D ambiguous. The CDR3 here is CASSPSPQENNEQYF. CDR3 nucleotides: TGCGCCAGCAGCCCGTCCCCGCAGGAGAATAACGAGCAGTACTTC.